This T cell receptor (beta chain) was identified during a study of OX40 agonist ivuxolimab in advanced cancers. CDR1 is LNHDA and CDR2 is SQIVND in the germline V gene (reference sequence). The CDR3 consists of 15 residues. Profiling relied on immunoSEQ multiplex PCR, and the TCRdb table lists in-frame clones only, not all of them. The sample carries some 45,000 clones, about 86% recorded once. Source: CD4+ or CD8+ T cells sorted from blood, taken in a trial of the OX40 agonist ivuxolimab. The chain links TRBV19 to TRBJ2-5; 10 bases line up with TRBD1. The closer fit of TRBJ2-7 to the DNA end suggests the J call may be wrong. The TCR comes from an adult with an advanced solid tumor such as melanoma, head and neck, liver or kidney cancer. The CDR3 reads CASSLTGGAYYEQYF. CDR3 nucleotides: TGTGCCAGTAGCCTGACAGGGGGCGCGTACTACGAGCAGTACTTC.